The rows below give T cell receptor beta chains drawn from one sample of a study of blood T cell repertoires in COVID-19. Sequenced by immunoSEQ multiplex PCR; TCRdb stores in-frame clones only, minus some. The sample has roughly 130,000 clones; around 80% are singletons. The specimen sequenced was peripheral blood. The receptors here all came from a man aged 65 to 85 with acute or convalescent COVID-19. Each CDR3 is given with its conserved first and last residue. The D gene is left open where the match is weak. The size of a clone is reported for some rows only, either as once, few or many, or as a class for expanded clones.

>TRBJ2-2|.|TRBD2|TRBV9
TGTGCCAGCACCGACAGGGAACAACTAGCGGGACTCAACACCGGGGAGCTGTTTTTT
CASTDREQLAGLNTGELFF
>TRBJ2-1|once|.|TRBV18
TGTGCCAGCTCACCAGGCAAAGGGCGGGGGCCATACGGTGAGCAGTTCTTC
CASSPGKGRGPYGEQFF
>TRBJ2-7|.|.|TRBV5-4
TGTGCCAGCAGCCCAACCCGGGGCGAGCAGTACTTC
CASSPTRGEQYF
>TRBJ1-2|.|TRBD1|TRBV29-1
TGCAGCGTTGGAGGACAGGTCGCTAACTATGGCTACACCTTC
CSVGGQVANYGYTF
>TRBJ2-7|.|.|TRBV18
TGTGCCAGCTCACCGCCCAGGCAGACCTACGAGCAGTACTTC
CASSPPRQTYEQYF
>TRBJ1-2|.|TRBD1|TRBV6-5
TGTGCCAGCAGCGGTTCGGGACAGGGGGCCTATGGCTACACCTTC
CASSGSGQGAYGYTF
>TRBJ1-3|.|TRBD1|TRBV10-3
TGTGCCATCAGTTCCAGAGGGGGGACAGGGGGCCTCGGAGCTGGAAACACCATATATTTT
CAISSRGGTGGLGAGNTIYF
>TRBJ1-5|few|.|TRBV6-1
TGTGCCAGCAGTGATATTGTAGGGGCAGGGGCAGGCAATCAGCCCCAGCATTTT
CASSDIVGAGAGNQPQHF
>TRBJ1-4|.|.|TRBV6-5
TGTGCCAGCAGCCCCGGGTCTTGGGAAAAACTGTTTTTT
CASSPGSWEKLFF
>TRBJ2-5|many|TRBD1|TRBV5-1
TGCGCCAGCAGCCCGGGGGACAGGAATCAAGAGACCCAGTACTTC
CASSPGDRNQETQYF
>TRBJ2-5|.|TRBD2|TRBV7-9
TGTGCCAGCAGCTTTAACAGCGGGGGGGCCGGAGAGACCCAGTACTTC
CASSFNSGGAGETQYF
>TRBJ2-1|.|TRBD2|TRBV9
TGTGCCAGCAGCGTAGTAGCGGGGGCCTTAAATGAGCAGTTCTTC
CASSVVAGALNEQFF
>TRBJ1-6|once|TRBD1|TRBV6-1
TGTGCCAGCAGTGACCGGGACAGAGGAAATTCACCCCTCCACTTT
CASSDRDRGNSPLHF
>TRBJ2-1|once|.|TRBV6-2/TRBV6-3
TGTGCCAGCAGCTGGCCTGGTTATCAGAATGAGCAGTTCTTC
CASSWPGYQNEQFF
>TRBJ1-2|.|TRBD1|TRBV24-1
TGTGCCACCAGACACCCGGGACAGGGGTCTCTTCACCCAAACTATGGCTACACCTTC
CATRHPGQGSLHPNYGYTF
>TRBJ2-7|.|TRBD2|TRBV5-1
TGCGCCAGCAGCTCGGGACTAGCGGGGGTCTCCTACGAGCAGTACTTC
CASSSGLAGVSYEQYF
>TRBJ1-4|.|.|TRBV5-1
TGCGCCAGCAGAGGAGCTGCAACTAATGAAAAACTGTTTTTT
CASRGAATNEKLFF
>TRBJ1-2|.|.|TRBV11-2
TGTGCCAGCAGCATTCAGGGCTATGGCTACACCTTC
CASSIQGYGYTF
>TRBJ2-1|.|TRBD1|TRBV4-2
TGTGCCAGCAGCCAAGGCAGGGGGAGCTCCTACAATGAGCAGTTCTTC
CASSQGRGSSYNEQFF
>TRBJ1-2|once|TRBD1|TRBV20-1
TGCAGTGCCGGGGACAGATTAGGCTACACCTTC
CSAGDRLGYTF
>TRBJ1-2|.|.|TRBV19
TGTGCCAGTAGTGTGTGGGACACCCTTAACTATGGCTACACCTTC
CASSVWDTLNYGYTF
>TRBJ2-3|.|.|TRBV28
TGTGCCAGCAGTTTACCAGGACTTCCAGAACGAGATACGCAGTATTTT
CASSLPGLPERDTQYF
>TRBJ1-5|.|TRBD1|TRBV6-2/TRBV6-3
TGTGCCAGCAGTTACCCTGACAGGGTTCGACAGCCCCAGCATTTT
CASSYPDRVRQPQHF
>TRBJ1-1|.|.|TRBV14
TGTGCCAGCAGCCAAGATCGGGCCGGAGGAGCTTTCTTT
CASSQDRAGGAFF
>TRBJ1-2|once|TRBD1|TRBV27
TGTGCCAGCAGTTTTAGGCAGGGGGCAAATGGCTACACCTTC
CASSFRQGANGYTF
>TRBJ2-7|.|.|TRBV5-1
TGCGCCAGCAGCATGGGGGCGACAGAGCAGTACTTC
CASSMGATEQYF
>TRBJ2-7|.|.|TRBV9
TGTGCCAGCAGCCCAAACAACTACGAGCAGTACTTC
CASSPNNYEQYF
>TRBJ2-3|.|TRBD2|TRBV11-2
TGTGCCAGCAGCTTAGTGCTCCCGGGGGGGACAGATACGCAGTATTTT
CASSLVLPGGTDTQYF
>TRBJ1-3|.|.|TRBV7-2
TGTGCCAGCAGCTTAGTGGTTGGGGCTTACGGAAACACCATATATTTT
CASSLVVGAYGNTIYF
>TRBJ1-2|.|.|TRBV12-3/TRBV12-4
TGTGCCAGCACCAAACAGGCAATCTATGGCTACACCTTC
CASTKQAIYGYTF
>TRBJ2-7|.|.|TRBV5-1
TGCGCCAGCAGCTTGGGGGCAGGGCCACGGGAGCAGTACTTC
CASSLGAGPREQYF
>TRBJ1-1|.|.|TRBV6-5
TGTGCCAGCAGTTATCCACACCACTCGGGATACACTGAAGCTTTCTTT
CASSYPHHSGYTEAFF
>TRBJ2-1|.|TRBD1|TRBV10-3
TGTGCCATCAGTGCGATCCGGACAGGGAGCTCCTACAATGAGCAGTTCTTC
CAISAIRTGSSYNEQFF
>TRBJ1-2|.|.|TRBV19
TGTGCCAGTAGGCCGACAATCAGCCATGGCTACACCTTC
CASRPTISHGYTF
>TRBJ2-1|.|TRBD2|TRBV10-1
TGCGCCAGCAGGGAGCGGGGGACGGAGAATGAGCAGTTCTTC
CASRERGTENEQFF
>TRBJ1-2|.|.|TRBV3-1/TRBV3-2
TGTGCCAGCAGCCCTAGCTCGGGATCTGGCTACACCTTC
CASSPSSGSGYTF
>TRBJ2-5|.|TRBD1|TRBV7-2
TGTGCCAGCAGTTATGACAGGGGAGGAGAGACCCAGTACTTC
CASSYDRGGETQYF
>TRBJ1-6|.|.|TRBV18
TGTGCCAGCTCACCAAACAGCTATTCACCCCTCCACTTT
CASSPNSYSPLHF
>TRBJ1-5|few|TRBD1|TRBV3-1/TRBV3-2
TGTGCCAGCAGCCACGGCAGGGACAGGCAGCCCCAGCATTTT
CASSHGRDRQPQHF
>TRBJ2-7|.|TRBD1|TRBV7-9
TGTGCCAGCAGCTCCGTGGACAGGGGAATCTACGAGCAGTACTTC
CASSSVDRGIYEQYF
>TRBJ2-1|.|.|TRBV5-1
TGCGCCAGCAGCGTGGACCCAGACAATGAGCAGTTCTTC
CASSVDPDNEQFF
>TRBJ2-5|.|.|TRBV5-1
TGCGCCAGCAGCTTGTCCAACCAAGAGACCCAGTACTTC
CASSLSNQETQYF
>TRBJ2-7|.|TRBD1|TRBV5-6
TGTGCCAGCAGCTTGACCGTTTCGGGACAGGGGTCCGAGGAGCAGTACTTC
CASSLTVSGQGSEEQYF
>TRBJ1-5|.|.|TRBV2
TGTGCCAGCGCCAGGGATAATCAGCCCCAGCATTTT
CASARDNQPQHF
>TRBJ1-2|.|.|TRBV6-1
TGTGCCAGCAGTGGACCCGGGGACACTGGAAGGGGCGGCTACACCTTC
CASSGPGDTGRGGYTF
>TRBJ1-6|.|.|TRBV2
TGTGCCAGCAGCGCGGACACCCCCTATAATTCACCCCTCCACTTT
CASSADTPYNSPLHF
>TRBJ1-3|.|.|TRBV2
TGTGCCAGCAGACAAGACTCTGGAAACACCATATATTTT
CASRQDSGNTIYF
>TRBJ2-3|.|TRBD2|TRBV10-2
TGCGCCAGCAGTGTAGCGGGGGGGACAGATACGCAGTATTTT
CASSVAGGTDTQYF
>TRBJ2-7|once|TRBD2|TRBV6-1
TGTGCCAGCAGTGAAGGCGGCGGGGGCTCCTACGAGCAGTACTTC
CASSEGGGGSYEQYF
>TRBJ2-7|.|.|TRBV15
TGTGCCACCAGCAGAGATCGAGGACTCTACGAGCAGTACTTC
CATSRDRGLYEQYF
>TRBJ2-7|.|TRBD1|TRBV7-9
TGTGCCAGCAGCTCCGACAGGGGCCCCTACGAGCAGTACTTC
CASSSDRGPYEQYF
>TRBJ1-1|many|.|TRBV11-1
TGTGCCAGCATCTCGGACAGTTGGAACACTGAAGCTTTCTTT
CASISDSWNTEAFF
>TRBJ2-7|.|.|TRBV12-3/TRBV12-4
TGTGCCAGCAGTTACCTGGACAACGAGCAGTACTTC
CASSYLDNEQYF
>TRBJ1-2|.|.|TRBV19
TGTGCCAGCGGACAGCTCTTTAACTATGGCTACACCTTC
CASGQLFNYGYTF
>TRBJ2-7|.|.|TRBV2
TGTGCCAGCAGCCTCGGGGGTCCCTACGAGCAGTACTTC
CASSLGGPYEQYF